The clone carrying this T cell receptor (beta chain) was counted at least ten times. This entry is derived from a study of T cells in Graves' hyperthyroidism and ophthalmopathy. Turning to the study itself: At initial diagnosis, before any treatment had begun, peripheral blood was obtained.

Uncontrolled infection, other autoimmune disease, pregnancy or lactation excluded patients. Amplified TCR beta CDR3 regions derived from RNA transcripts. Researchers ran a first-round RT-PCR on the TCR CDR3 using the HTBI primer set. From the multiplex PCR reads, TCRdb called clonotypes with MiXCR, one entry per CDR3 protein. The sample has under 600,000 distinct CDR3 sequences; more than 15% are singletons. Germline V gene lookup returns CDR1 GTSNPN and CDR2 SVGIG (reference sequence). CDR3 length: 13 residues. V shed 7 bases, J shed 5 bases, and the junction held 8 bases outside the gene matches. What was sequenced was blood. This TCR was sampled from a woman in her thirties or forties with Graves' ophthalmopathy. The chain employs TRBV30 and TRBJ2-3; TRBD1 agrees at 8 bases. The CDR3 here is CASTGASRDTQYF. For the CDR3, the DNA is TGTGCCTCGACAGGGGCCAGTAGAGATACGCAGTATTTT.